A selection of T cell receptor beta chains follows, all from one sample in a study of T cells after yellow fever vaccination. One entry per CDR3 protein results from TCRdb running MiXCR on the 5' RACE reads. The profile covers 400,000 to 650,000 distinct CDR3 sequences, with roughly 22% appearing a single time and around 16% taken by the ten largest. Sequenced here: PBMCs, sampled approximately 22 days after the first yellow fever vaccination. These TCRs come from a man between 18 and 29 years old who received the YFV17D yellow fever vaccine. Each CDR3 is given with its conserved first and last residue. Each record gives: V gene, J gene, D gene, clone size, CDR3 protein, CDR3 DNA. A D gene is named only where the DNA matches it firmly. The size entry is marked missing in some rows and otherwise reads once, few, many or a size class.

V: TRBV5-1
J: TRBJ2-3
D: -
size: few
CDR3: CASSLAVRGASDTQYF
DNA: TGCGCCAGCAGCTTGGCCGTGAGGGGCGCATCAGATACGCAGTATTTT

V: TRBV5-1
J: TRBJ1-1
D: -
size: -
CDR3: CASSLYIQGLVPNFKAFF
DNA: TGCGCCAGCAGCTTGTACATCCAGGGTTTGGTTCCAAACTTCAAAGCTTTCTTT

V: TRBV30
J: TRBJ2-7
D: TRBD1
size: -
CDR3: CAWRSTGNRGEQYF
DNA: TGTGCCTGGAGAAGTACTGGAAACAGGGGCGAGCAGTACTTC

V: TRBV4-2
J: TRBJ2-2
D: -
size: -
CDR3: CASSQEARPNTGELFF
DNA: TGTGCCAGCAGCCAAGAGGCGCGTCCGAACACCGGGGAGCTGTTTTTT

V: TRBV28
J: TRBJ1-2
D: -
size: -
CDR3: CASSLARAGNKGYTF
DNA: TGTGCCAGCAGTTTGGCCCGGGCAGGGAATAAGGGCTACACCTTC

V: TRBV29-1
J: TRBJ1-1
D: -
size: -
CDR3: CSVLLITEAFF
DNA: TGCAGCGTTCTGCTGATCACTGAAGCTTTCTTT

V: TRBV27
J: TRBJ2-7
D: TRBD1
size: few
CDR3: CASSPVTGKYEQYF
DNA: TGTGCCAGCAGTCCCGTGACAGGGAAATACGAGCAGTACTTC

V: TRBV20-1
J: TRBJ1-5
D: -
size: few
CDR3: CSASTQRSGNQPQHF
DNA: TGCAGTGCTAGCACCCAGAGGTCGGGCAATCAGCCCCAGCATTTT

V: TRBV6-5
J: TRBJ2-2
D: TRBD2
size: -
CDR3: CASSYLRGRNTGELFF
DNA: TGTGCCAGCAGTTACCTGCGGGGGAGGAACACCGGGGAGCTGTTTTTT

V: TRBV20-1
J: TRBJ2-1
D: TRBD2
size: few
CDR3: CSARPKAGGPRSSYNEQFF
DNA: TGCAGTGCTAGACCCAAGGCGGGGGGGCCCCGGAGCTCCTACAATGAGCAGTTCTTC

V: TRBV20-1
J: TRBJ2-5
D: -
size: -
CDR3: CSAQNRVSGQETQYF
DNA: TGCAGTGCTCAGAACAGGGTTTCGGGCCAAGAGACCCAGTACTTC

V: TRBV4-1
J: TRBJ2-7
D: TRBD1
size: few
CDR3: CASSGLGQLYEQYF
DNA: TGCGCCAGCAGCGGCCTGGGACAGCTTTACGAGCAGTACTTC

V: TRBV4-2
J: TRBJ1-4
D: -
size: few
CDR3: CASSPDPRTGEKLFF
DNA: TGTGCCAGCAGCCCCGACCCCCGGACGGGAGAAAAACTGTTTTTT

V: TRBV9
J: TRBJ2-2
D: -
size: -
CDR3: CASSVEASPITGELFF
DNA: TGTGCCAGCAGCGTAGAGGCCAGTCCTATCACCGGGGAGCTGTTTTTT

V: TRBV5-1
J: TRBJ2-7
D: TRBD2
size: -
CDR3: CASSGREDFYEQYF
DNA: TGCGCCAGCAGCGGCCGGGAGGACTTTTACGAGCAGTACTTC

V: TRBV4-2
J: TRBJ2-3
D: TRBD2
size: few
CDR3: CASSQETSWEDTQYF
DNA: TGTGCCAGCAGCCAAGAGACTAGCTGGGAAGATACGCAGTATTTT

V: TRBV6-5
J: TRBJ2-7
D: TRBD1
size: -
CDR3: CASSYTPGTAYEQYF
DNA: TGTGCCAGCAGTTACACACCCGGGACAGCCTACGAGCAGTACTTC

V: TRBV12-3/TRBV12-4
J: TRBJ2-3
D: -
size: -
CDR3: CASSPTGTQYF
DNA: TGTGCCAGCAGTCCGACGGGAACGCAGTATTTT

V: TRBV13
J: TRBJ1-2
D: -
size: -
CDR3: CASSLGAIARRQAHYGYTF
DNA: TGTGCCAGCAGCTTAGGAGCGATTGCTCGGAGACAGGCCCACTATGGCTACACCTTC

V: TRBV7-3
J: TRBJ1-1
D: -
size: -
CDR3: CASSGSSRVEAFF
DNA: TGTGCCAGCAGCGGCTCCTCGCGGGTCGAAGCTTTCTTT

V: TRBV7-6
J: TRBJ2-3
D: TRBD2
size: few
CDR3: CASSYGTSVADTQYF
DNA: TGTGCCAGCAGCTATGGGACTAGCGTTGCAGATACGCAGTATTTT

V: TRBV7-6
J: TRBJ2-1
D: -
size: few
CDR3: CASSGQFNEQFF
DNA: TGTGCCAGCTCCGGACAGTTCAATGAGCAGTTCTTC

V: TRBV10-3
J: TRBJ1-4
D: -
size: many
CDR3: CAISVGGFNEKLFF
DNA: TGTGCCATCAGCGTCGGAGGATTTAATGAAAAACTGTTTTTT

V: TRBV5-1
J: TRBJ2-7
D: -
size: -
CDR3: CASRSDPATPNEQYF
DNA: TGCGCCAGCAGGAGCGACCCGGCGACACCCAACGAGCAGTACTTC

V: TRBV6-1
J: TRBJ1-2
D: -
size: -
CDR3: CASSDSGTGSYGYTF
DNA: TGTGCCAGCAGTGATTCAGGGACGGGCAGCTATGGCTACACCTTC

V: TRBV18
J: TRBJ2-2
D: -
size: -
CDR3: CASWGRAPHGELFF
DNA: TGTGCCAGCTGGGGCAGAGCCCCCCACGGGGAGCTGTTTTTT

V: TRBV7-8
J: TRBJ1-2
D: -
size: few
CDR3: CASSAGQSGYTF
DNA: TGTGCCAGCAGCGCAGGACAGTCTGGCTACACCTTC

V: TRBV6-5
J: TRBJ2-7
D: -
size: few
CDR3: CASSSPQGGGGYEQYF
DNA: TGTGCCAGCAGTTCCCCCCAGGGCGGCGGCGGGTACGAGCAGTACTTC

V: TRBV5-1
J: TRBJ2-3
D: TRBD1
size: -
CDR3: CASSLATGTTDTQYF
DNA: TGCGCCAGCAGCTTGGCGACAGGGACCACAGATACGCAGTATTTT

V: TRBV12-3/TRBV12-4
J: TRBJ1-1
D: -
size: -
CDR3: CASTVGTEAFF
DNA: TGTGCCAGCACCGTAGGGACTGAAGCTTTCTTT

V: TRBV11-2
J: TRBJ2-2
D: -
size: -
CDR3: CASSLDRGRPGELFF
DNA: TGTGCCAGCAGCTTAGATAGGGGCAGACCCGGGGAGCTGTTTTTT

V: TRBV2
J: TRBJ2-7
D: TRBD2
size: -
CDR3: CASAMGGTEQYF
DNA: TGTGCCAGCGCCATGGGAGGGACCGAGCAGTACTTC

V: TRBV20-1
J: TRBJ2-5
D: -
size: few
CDR3: CSARDRRLGETQYF
DNA: TGCAGTGCTAGAGATCGGCGCCTAGGAGAGACCCAGTACTTC

V: TRBV4-3
J: TRBJ2-7
D: -
size: many
CDR3: CASSQDASPYSSYEQYF
DNA: TGCGCCAGCAGCCAAGACGCCTCCCCCTACTCCTCCTACGAGCAGTACTTC

V: TRBV5-1
J: TRBJ2-5
D: -
size: -
CDR3: CASSLETGSEVSETQYF
DNA: TGCGCCAGCAGCTTGGAAACCGGCAGTGAAGTATCGGAGACCCAGTACTTC

V: TRBV7-9
J: TRBJ2-7
D: -
size: -
CDR3: CASSATASYEQYF
DNA: TGTGCCAGCAGCGCAACAGCCTCCTACGAGCAGTACTTC

V: TRBV11-2
J: TRBJ2-3
D: -
size: -
CDR3: CASSFTPRGAVTDTQYF
DNA: TGTGCCAGCAGCTTTACGCCCCGGGGGGCTGTCACAGATACGCAGTATTTT

V: TRBV11-2
J: TRBJ2-5
D: TRBD1
size: -
CDR3: CASSPRDSIQETQYF
DNA: TGTGCCAGCAGCCCTCGGGACAGCATTCAAGAGACCCAGTACTTC

V: TRBV5-1
J: TRBJ2-2
D: -
size: few
CDR3: CASSLGPAGPGTRAGELFF
DNA: TGCGCCAGCAGCTTGGGCCCCGCGGGGCCTGGAACAAGAGCCGGGGAGCTGTTTTTT

V: TRBV7-3
J: TRBJ1-1
D: -
size: few
CDR3: CASSPEGGAEAFF
DNA: TGTGCCAGCAGCCCGGAGGGGGGCGCTGAAGCTTTCTTT

V: TRBV10-3
J: TRBJ1-3
D: -
size: few
CDR3: CAIRDSSGNTIYF
DNA: TGTGCCATCAGGGACAGCTCTGGAAACACCATATATTTT

V: TRBV14
J: TRBJ2-3
D: TRBD2
size: few
CDR3: CASSQARLAGATDTQYF
DNA: TGTGCCAGCAGCCAGGCCCGACTAGCGGGGGCCACAGATACGCAGTATTTT

V: TRBV4-1
J: TRBJ2-7
D: -
size: -
CDR3: CASSQVAGAGDEQYF
DNA: TGCGCCAGCAGCCAAGTTGCGGGGGCGGGGGACGAGCAGTACTTC

V: TRBV20-1
J: TRBJ1-1
D: -
size: -
CDR3: CSAISGAATEAFF
DNA: TGCAGTGCTATTTCCGGGGCAGCCACTGAAGCTTTCTTT

V: TRBV20-1
J: TRBJ1-4
D: -
size: -
CDR3: CSARDGGGEKLFF
DNA: TGCAGTGCTAGAGATGGAGGAGGAGAAAAACTGTTTTTT

V: TRBV13
J: TRBJ1-2
D: TRBD1
size: many
CDR3: CASSLGTGGGYTF
DNA: TGTGCCAGCAGCTTAGGGACAGGGGGTGGCTACACCTTC

V: TRBV11-2
J: TRBJ1-3
D: -
size: -
CDR3: CASSTNSFENTIYF
DNA: TGTGCCAGCAGCACAAACAGTTTCGAGAACACCATATATTTT

V: TRBV16
J: TRBJ1-1
D: -
size: -
CDR3: CASSRSRDSKTAEAFF
DNA: TGTGCCAGCAGCCGGTCACGGGACTCCAAAACGGCTGAAGCTTTCTTT

V: TRBV20-1
J: TRBJ2-7
D: -
size: -
CDR3: CSARGKRALFYEQYF
DNA: TGCAGTGCTAGAGGGAAGCGGGCCCTCTTTTACGAGCAGTACTTC

V: TRBV7-2
J: TRBJ1-6
D: -
size: few
CDR3: CASSPQGGGGTPLHF
DNA: TGTGCCAGCAGCCCACAGGGCGGCGGGGGTACACCCCTCCACTTT

V: TRBV30
J: TRBJ1-2
D: -
size: -
CDR3: CAWGASLHAGGYTF
DNA: TGTGCCTGGGGGGCAAGCCTACACGCGGGGGGCTACACCTTC

V: TRBV7-2
J: TRBJ2-5
D: -
size: many
CDR3: CASTPGSQGETQYF
DNA: TGTGCCAGCACCCCGGGCTCCCAGGGGGAGACCCAGTACTTC

V: TRBV6-1
J: TRBJ2-2
D: -
size: few
CDR3: CASTTGGDTGELFF
DNA: TGTGCCAGCACCACAGGGGGGGACACCGGGGAGCTGTTTTTT

V: TRBV9
J: TRBJ2-2
D: -
size: -
CDR3: CASSVVNRENTGELFF
DNA: TGTGCCAGCAGCGTAGTTAACAGAGAAAACACCGGGGAGCTGTTTTTT

V: TRBV7-2
J: TRBJ2-5
D: -
size: -
CDR3: CASSFWSRSETQYF
DNA: TGTGCCAGCAGCTTTTGGTCCAGGTCTGAGACCCAGTACTTC

V: TRBV2
J: TRBJ1-2
D: TRBD1
size: few
CDR3: CASSYDRGGGYTF
DNA: TGTGCCAGCAGTTATGACAGGGGAGGAGGCTACACCTTC

V: TRBV7-2
J: TRBJ2-1
D: TRBD2
size: few
CDR3: CASSFVSSGGYREQFF
DNA: TGTGCCAGCAGCTTTGTTTCTAGCGGGGGTTATAGGGAGCAGTTCTTC

V: TRBV5-1
J: TRBJ1-6
D: -
size: many
CDR3: CASSLYSGLNSPLHF
DNA: TGCGCCAGCAGCTTGTATTCCGGTCTGAATTCACCCCTCCACTTT

V: TRBV11-1
J: TRBJ2-7
D: TRBD1
size: -
CDR3: CASRRSDRGLYEQYF
DNA: TGTGCCAGCAGGCGGTCGGACAGGGGCCTCTACGAGCAGTACTTC

V: TRBV7-2
J: TRBJ2-2
D: -
size: few
CDR3: CASSLGGGTTGELFF
DNA: TGTGCCAGCAGCTTAGGAGGTGGGACCACCGGGGAGCTGTTTTTT